This T cell receptor beta chain was identified during a study of cytomegalovirus exposure and HLA in healthy donors (dated 2017 in TCRdb). Regarding the study in general: An earlier analysis of roughly 570 of the donors reported 276 Gb of sequence data and 95 million to 130 million unique TCR beta sequences obtained from about 200 million T cells. Approximately 300 gigabases of sequencing data and 70 million to 95 million unique TCR sequences made up an early release that covered under 750 HLA-typed donors. Genome-wide SNP genotypes for about 60% of the 666 donors were used in a later genetic analysis, which treated that subset as a discovery cohort. Typing coverage varied by locus: 629-630 donors for A, B, C, DRB1 and DQB1; roughly 510 for DQA1; over 600 for DPA1; roughly 450 for DPB1. Of the 398 genotyped donors, 65% to 90% fell in the genetic ancestry cluster associated with self-reported Caucasian donors. To predict cytomegalovirus infection status, the study combined high-throughput TCR immunosequencing, statistical association of individual TCRs with disease status, and machine learning. A later analysis re-examined previously published TCR beta repertoires from just over 650 donors and added high-resolution HLA genotyping to investigate patterns of TCR occurrence. Because of strong linkage in the cohort, roughly five DR-DQ haplotypes were treated as single units for association and clustering. The study aimed to test whether cataloging public T cell receptors could reveal signatures of past pathogen exposure. Every discovery cohort repertoire had been produced on one sequencing platform. HLA typing included class I and class II loci at four-digit resolution. The later analysis used no new phenotypic data to find candidate immune exposures, relying instead on TCR beta sequences and their occurrence across donors. Alongside the repertoire data, information on donor age, sex, ethnicity and CMV serostatus was compiled. In an earlier analysis of several hundred of the donors, high-throughput TCR beta sequencing was used to judge whether each TCR beta V gene segment behaved as functional or pseudogenic. Besides the first cohort of approximately 710 subjects, a separate validation cohort made up of 120 different subjects was used. The T cell repertoires of 666 subjects were profiled by immunosequencing and related to cytomegalovirus serostatus. Among almost 400 genotyped donors of the cohort, an average of around 240,000 unique TCR beta nucleotide sequences were sequenced per donor, about a sixth of them non-productive. The full study reports these points: A later genetic analysis associated a missense DCLRE1C variant with V-gene and J-gene trimming of TCR beta chains, and an independent cohort replicated the association. Presence/absence analyses assumed roughly uniform sequencing depth across donors, an assumption that may not hold. For the cohort, immune exposure information was limited to CMV serostatus. A later analysis found that TCR association rates varied across HLA loci, with DRB1 alleles showing the most associated TCRs and HLA-C alleles the fewest. According to a later analysis, parvovirus B19, influenza, CMV and Epstein-Barr virus appeared linked to several top co-occurrence clusters. A later analysis found that HLA-associated TCR beta chains were more clonally expanded and had lower generation probabilities than equally common non-associated chains. A further reported finding was that TCR beta sequences accurately predicted the HLA-A and HLA-B alleles for most subjects in the first cohort. Only TCR beta chains were sequenced in this cohort, and the absence of alpha or paired-chain data limited detectable features. In both the original and validation cohorts, the classifier was reported to diagnose cytomegalovirus status with high specificity and sensitivity. A later genetic analysis reported fewer N-insertions in productive TCRs among donors in an Asian-associated ancestry cluster than the roughly 620-donor mean. Because HLA typing was unavailable for some donors at each locus, only the typed subset was used in association tests. According to the authors, the approach could potentially be generalized to other disease states and immunological phenotypes. In vitro tests confirmed that three of the cytomegalovirus-associated TCR beta chains recognize cytomegalovirus antigens. Assigning TCR associations to individual alleles was difficult when HLA alleles, especially DR and DQ, strongly co-occurred. Most CMV-associated TCR beta chains appeared to be HLA-restricted in a later analysis, and the HLA associations seemed to be driven largely by CMV exposure. Broadly in line with IMGT annotations, most TCR beta V segments showed up in productive rearrangements about 90% or about 30% of the time in an earlier analysis of 450 to 600 of the donors. While some public TCRs were present in many individuals, most TCR sequences turned up only very rarely across donors. A cluster of highly shared sequence variants was judged likely to be a technical artifact of the sequencing pipeline. Correlated functional status among segregating V segments might be attributable to linkage disequilibrium, but an unknown experimental factor could not be ruled out. The study listed over 150 TCR beta chains as associated with cytomegalovirus. In a later analysis, around 17,000 TCR beta sequences were associated with specific HLA alleles at a false discovery rate of 0.05. Because counts were too low, roughly 18 rarely observed V segments, including chromosome 9 orphons, were left out of the earlier analysis of roughly 600 of the donors.

A word on this clone: The specificity of this receptor is unknown.

The cohort comprised under 700 healthy bone marrow donors. At the time of sampling, all cohort members were nominally healthy, though unrecorded immune exposures were likely present. The donor was CMV seronegative and was included in the group of a few hundred seronegative cohort members. Every donor gave a peripheral blood sample, and the peripheral blood mononuclear cells from that sample were used for TCR beta sequencing. Genomic DNA extraction from the blood cell samples was performed with the Qiagen DNeasy Blood Extraction Kit. Library prep was done by the immunoSEQ multiplex PCR assay. A mixture of 60 forward primers for TCR Vbeta segments and 13 reverse primers for TCR Jbeta segments was used in the multiplex PCR. A multiplex PCR assay on genomic DNA amplified the CDR3 region of rearranged TCR beta genes. On the Illumina HiSeq System, the amplified TCR beta libraries were sequenced as 87-base-pair reads. In the source study's methods: In a later analysis, approximately 74 million unique TCR beta chains were counted across the approximately 640 repertoires, and roughly 11 million of these chains were shared by at least two donors. Raw reads were error-corrected and collapsed into unique sequences with a nearest-neighbor algorithm that merged closely related sequences to remove PCR and sequencing errors. CDR3 sequences were aligned to IMGT reference sequences to assign V, D and J gene segments. For a sequence to be retained, a match of at least six nucleotides was required to both a V gene segment and a J gene segment. Rearrangements were called productive when the CDR3 lacked stop codons and stayed in frame with V and J; all others were non-productive. CDR3 was defined according to IMGT convention as the region running from the second conserved V-encoded cysteine to the conserved J-encoded phenylalanine. The earlier analysis of some 540 of the donors excluded any sequence lacking an unambiguous match to a single V gene segment. An earlier analysis of 587 of the donors called V segments functional above 56.7% productive rearrangements and segregating when the between-donor standard deviation exceeded 5%. A statistical classification framework was built for diagnosing cytomegalovirus status from the catalog of TCR beta chain sequences. V and J gene assignment, in a later analysis, came from comparing TCR nucleotide sequences with IMGT/GENE-DB human TR gene sequences. A later analysis assigned CDR3 sequences and most-parsimonious VDJ recombination scenarios with the TCRdist pipeline. In a later analysis, each TCR beta chain was defined by its CDR3 amino acid sequence together with its V-gene family, and reads without a unique V-gene family were excluded. A later analysis removed 500 to 650 highly shared, low-generation-probability nucleotide sequences to deal with suspected cross-contamination and a sequencing artifact. In a later analysis, a clonal expansion index was calculated for each public chain from normalized within-repertoire ranks of inferred template counts. In a later analysis, generation probabilities were computed with a VDJ recombination model fitted to out-of-frame rearrangements, and the resulting probabilities were checked against IGoR. In a later analysis, hypergeometric tests were used to score TCR-TCR, TCR-HLA and TCR-CMV co-occurrence, with a repertoire-size bias correction applied to TCR pairs. To estimate false discovery rates, a later analysis permuted the HLA or CMV assignments 20 times. In a later analysis, co-occurring TCRs were grouped using DBSCAN, and TCRdist sequence similarity was added for clustering within HLA-allele-positive subsets. Co-occurrence clustering excluded repertoires with fewer than 30,000 or more than 120,000 public chains, plus five with anomalous nucleotide sharing. TCRdb mirrors the immuneACCESS table, restricted to in-frame sequences. Some clones are absent from its copies; in checked studies, under half trace to an unresolved V gene, and the reason for the others is unknown. V and J calls and clone size come straight from that table; D and trimming were deduced from the DNA. The sample's clone listing holds about 130,000 clones. In total, the top ten clones hold less than 3% of the sample.

The specimen was PBMCs. The receptor was isolated from a man aged 30-40 years in good health and CMV-seronegative.

At the DNA level, the sequence is TGTGCCAGCAGCGTCCCAGAAGAAAAACTGTTTTTT. It translates as CASSVPEEKLFF. The chain is made from TRBV9 and TRBJ1-4; the D gene cannot be resolved reliably. Counted from cysteine to phenylalanine, this CDR3 has 12 amino acids. Only CDR3 DNA remains: 36 bases, in frame from the first base. The germline V gene provides CDR1 SGDLS and CDR2 YYNGEE. Trimming costs V 2 bases and J 8 bases, and their ends lie 7 bases apart. Where the CDR3 stops, the reference TRBV9 and TRBJ1-4 genes take over; the full variable domain is DSGVTQTPKHLITATGQRVTLRCSPRSGDLSVYWYQQSLDQGLQFLIQYYNGEERAKGNILERFSAQQFPDLHSELNLSSLELGDSALYFCASSVPEEKLFFGSGTQLSVL.